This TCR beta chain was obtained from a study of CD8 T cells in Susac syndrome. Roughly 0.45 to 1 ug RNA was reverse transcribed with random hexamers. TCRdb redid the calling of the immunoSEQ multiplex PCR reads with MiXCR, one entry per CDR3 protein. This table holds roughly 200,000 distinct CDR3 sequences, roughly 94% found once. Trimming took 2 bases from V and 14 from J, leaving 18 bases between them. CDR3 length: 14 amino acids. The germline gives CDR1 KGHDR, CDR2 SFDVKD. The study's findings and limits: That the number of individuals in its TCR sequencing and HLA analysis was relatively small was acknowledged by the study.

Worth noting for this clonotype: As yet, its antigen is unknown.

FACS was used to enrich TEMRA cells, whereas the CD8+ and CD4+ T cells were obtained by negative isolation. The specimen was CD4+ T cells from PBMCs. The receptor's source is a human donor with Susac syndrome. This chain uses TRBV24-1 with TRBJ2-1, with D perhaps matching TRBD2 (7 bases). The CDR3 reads CATSDWARTRGEFF. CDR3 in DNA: TGTGCCACCAGTGATTGGGCTCGGACTAGGGGGGAGTTCTTC.